Listed below are T cell receptor beta chains from one sample, sequenced in a study of shared clonotypes between healthy human individuals. Using immunoSEQ multiplex PCR, the repertoire was profiled, and TCRdb retains in-frame clones only, with some absent. The sample carries about 95,000 clones, around two thirds recorded once. Sequencing was done on a sample of memory CD8+ T cells sorted from blood. Receptors were obtained from a man aged 30 to 45 in good health. The CDR3 runs from the conserved cysteine through the conserved F or W. The D gene is left open where the match is weak. Clone size is shown for a subset of rows, as once, few, many or a class of expanded clone.

v_call: TRBV5-4
j_call: TRBJ2-7
d_call: .
clone_size: few
cdr3_nt: TGTGCCAGCAGCTTGAGTGGGTACGAGCAGTACTTC
cdr3_aa: CASSLSGYEQYF

v_call: TRBV19
j_call: TRBJ1-3
d_call: .
clone_size: few
cdr3_nt: TGTGCCAGTAGTTGGCAGGGAGACTCTGGAAACACCATATATTTT
cdr3_aa: CASSWQGDSGNTIYF

v_call: TRBV7-9
j_call: TRBJ2-2
d_call: TRBD1
clone_size: .
cdr3_nt: TGTGCCAGCGCCCCCTATAAACTTGCGGGACAGGGGATTTCCGGGGAGCTGTTTTTT
cdr3_aa: CASAPYKLAGQGISGELFF

v_call: TRBV27
j_call: TRBJ2-3
d_call: TRBD2
clone_size: many
cdr3_nt: TGTGCCAGCAGGAGGGCTAGCGGGAGCACAGATACGCAGTATTTT
cdr3_aa: CASRRASGSTDTQYF

v_call: TRBV7-2
j_call: TRBJ2-7
d_call: .
clone_size: .
cdr3_nt: TGTGCCAGCAGCTTACTTCAGGGGGGGGTTTACGAGCAGTACTTC
cdr3_aa: CASSLLQGGVYEQYF

v_call: TRBV4-3
j_call: TRBJ2-1
d_call: .
clone_size: few
cdr3_nt: TGCGCCAGCAGCCCGACAGTTCCCTCCTACAATGAGCAGTTCTTC
cdr3_aa: CASSPTVPSYNEQFF

v_call: TRBV14
j_call: TRBJ2-3
d_call: .
clone_size: .
cdr3_nt: TGTGCCAGCAGCCAAGATATAAACGCAGATACGCAGTATTTT
cdr3_aa: CASSQDINADTQYF

v_call: TRBV6-5
j_call: TRBJ2-1
d_call: TRBD2
clone_size: .
cdr3_nt: TGTGCCAGCAGTGACTCGACTAGCGGGAGCAATGAGCAGTTCTTC
cdr3_aa: CASSDSTSGSNEQFF

v_call: TRBV6-1
j_call: TRBJ2-1
d_call: TRBD1
clone_size: .
cdr3_nt: TGTGCCAGCAGTGAAGAGTTACAGGGGAGCCATGAGCAGTTCTTC
cdr3_aa: CASSEELQGSHEQFF

v_call: TRBV6-6
j_call: TRBJ2-2
d_call: .
clone_size: few
cdr3_nt: TGTGCCAGCAGTTACTCGAGGGAGGACACCGGGGAGCTGTTTTTT
cdr3_aa: CASSYSREDTGELFF

v_call: TRBV5-1
j_call: TRBJ1-4
d_call: .
clone_size: .
cdr3_nt: TGCGCCAGCAGAACCTCAGAGGCAACTAATGAAAAACTGTTTTTT
cdr3_aa: CASRTSEATNEKLFF

v_call: TRBV7-2
j_call: TRBJ2-1
d_call: TRBD1
clone_size: .
cdr3_nt: TGTGCCAGCAGCTTAGGGACAGGCCCCTACAATGAGCAGTTCTTC
cdr3_aa: CASSLGTGPYNEQFF

v_call: TRBV7-2
j_call: TRBJ1-1
d_call: .
clone_size: .
cdr3_nt: TGTGCCAGCAGCTTAGTATATTACACTGAAGCTTTCTTT
cdr3_aa: CASSLVYYTEAFF